These 27 T cell receptor beta chains share one sample of origin, sequenced in a study of blood T cells in healthy people across ages. For the second PCR, which ran for about 6 to 12 cycles, a sample-barcoded 5' primer and a J-beta primer mix were used. TCRdb re-called the 5' RACE reads through MiXCR, storing one row per CDR3 protein. The sample has some 730,000 distinct CDR3 sequences, 22% seen once; the top ten hold less than 25%. The sample taken for sequencing was blood. The receptor set was obtained from a man aged 65 to 85 in good health.

The V call is TRBV5-1, the J call TRBJ2-1; D perhaps matches TRBD1 (6 bases). Trimming left V 2 bases short and J 6 bases short, with 15 bases between. The CDR3 length is 15 residues. Germline CDR1 is SGHRS and CDR2 is YFSETQ. CDR3 residues: CASSFDEVGANEQFF. In DNA form, the CDR3 reads TGCGCCAGCAGCTTTGACGAGGTGGGGGCCAATGAGCAGTTCTTC. Together with reference TRBV5-1 and TRBJ2-1, the CDR3 gives the full variable domain: KAGVTQTPRYLIKTRGQQVTLSCSPISGHRSVSWYQQTPGQGLQFLFEYFSETQRNKGNFPGRFSGRQFSNSRSEMNVSTLELGDSALYLCASSFDEVGANEQFFGPGTRLTVL.

This clonotype has just a few counts. The chain uses TRBV5-1 and TRBJ2-3; perhaps TRBD2 as D (6 bases). The CDR3 runs to 14 residues. Germline CDR1 SGHRS, CDR2 YFSETQ. With 1 base removed from V and 4 bases from J, the gap between germline ends came to 10 bases. The CDR3 region is CASSLNGGSDTQYF. In DNA form, the CDR3 reads TGCGCCAGCAGCTTGAACGGGGGTTCAGATACGCAGTATTTT.

The chain combines TRBV29-1 with TRBJ2-1; D tentatively fits TRBD1 or TRBD2 (5 bases each). The CDR3 totals 13 residues. The V gene lost 6 bases and the J gene lost 5 bases, with 14 bases spanning the gap. CDR1 and CDR2 from the germline V gene are SQVTM and ANQGSEA. CDR3 in DNA: TGCAGCGTCCTTGTGGGACCGCACAATGAGCAGTTCTTC. Its translation: CSVLVGPHNEQFF.

The chain recombines TRBV12-3 or TRBV12-4 with TRBJ1-2, with D tentatively TRBD1 (6 bases). The CDR3 sequence is 13 residues long. Deletions cut 6 bases from V and 5 bases from J, with 13 bases between. The CDR3 region has the DNA TGTGCCAGCAGAATAGGACAGCAATATGGCTACACCTTC. This gives the protein CASRIGQQYGYTF.

Here the CDR3 reads CSVGVPGANVLTF. In DNA, the CDR3 is TGCAGCGTCGGTGTCCCTGGGGCCAACGTCCTGACTTTC. This sequence joins TRBV29-1 and TRBJ2-6; D is ambiguous. Trimming shortened V by 6 bases and J by 2 bases, and 8 bases separated the two germline ends. This CDR3 is built from 13 residues. Germline CDR1 is SQVTM and CDR2 is ANQGSEA.

This clonotype was counted only a few times. The chain is built from TRBV3-1 and TRBJ1-2, with 7 bases that match TRBD1. The V and J ends lost 11 bases and 4 bases, in that order; junction bases with no gene match: 7. CDR3 size: 12 residues. Germline values: CDR1 LGHDT, CDR2 YNNKEL (reference sequence). The CDR3 nucleotides are TGTGCCCGCGGGAGGGACAGCTATGGCTACACCTTC. It yields the protein CARGRDSYGYTF.

This chain links TRBV6-5 with TRBJ1-1; 7 positions agree with TRBD1. There are 14 residues in the CDR3. The V gene end was trimmed by 6 bases and the J gene end by 2 bases; junction bases not matched to a gene: 6. The germline V gene has CDR1 MNHEY and CDR2 SVGAGI. The CDR3 loop is CASRPGTDNTEAFF. DNA for the CDR3: TGTGCCAGCAGGCCCGGGACAGACAACACTGAAGCTTTCTTT.

This clonotype was recorded a few times. V is TRBV5-1 and J is TRBJ1-1; D not certain. The CDR3 loop spans 12 amino acids. Looked up from germline, CDR1 is SGHRS and CDR2 is YFSETQ. With 5 bases removed from V and 3 bases from J, the gap between germline ends came to 8 bases. CDR3 region: CASSGPHTEAFF. CDR3 bases: TGCGCCAGCAGTGGCCCGCACACTGAAGCTTTCTTT.

Note on this clonotype: Its ends do not fully match the called genes, so a read error is possible. This rearrangement joins TRBV12-3 or TRBV12-4 to TRBJ1-3; D remains ambiguous. This CDR3 region has 15 residues. CDR3 residues: CASSFQYFSGITIYF. CDR3 DNA: TGTGCCAGCAGTTTTCAGTACTTCTCTGGAATCACCATATATTTT.

V and J are TRBV7-2 and TRBJ1-1, with D hard to call. The V end was cut by 1 base, the J end by 10 bases, with 4 bases between. The CDR3 runs 10 residues. In germline, CDR1 is SGHTA, CDR2 FQGNSA. The CDR3 reads CASSLGAAFF. CDR3 bases: TGTGCCAGCAGCTTAGGGGCAGCTTTCTTT.

The rearrangement uses TRBV7-2 and TRBJ2-1; TRBD2 aligns across 12 bases. The DNA end is a closer match to TRBJ2-7, so the J assignment may be wrong. This CDR3 region has 16 residues. Per the germline V gene, CDR1 is SGHTA and CDR2 is FQGNSA. The CDR3 is CASSFGLAGSNYEQYV. DNA of the CDR3: TGTGCCAGCAGCTTCGGACTAGCGGGATCCAACTACGAGCAGTACGTC.

With regard to this clonotype: The junction differs from germline at one of its ends, possibly a read error. This chain connects TRBV20-1 to TRBJ1-4, with 8 bases matching TRBD1. The V gene's germline CDR1 is DFQATT and CDR2 SNEGSKA (reference sequence). The CDR3 runs 15 residues. This CDR3 is CGARARQGLNEKLFF. As DNA, the CDR3 is TGCGGTGCTAGAGCCCGACAGGGGTTGAATGAAAAACTGTTTTTT.

As regards this clonotype: Mismatch with germline at one junction end may stem from a read error. The chain is built from TRBV20-1 and TRBJ2-5; tentatively, D is TRBD2 (6 bases). From germline, CDR1 is DFQATT and CDR2 SNEGSKA (reference sequence). There are 11 residues in the CDR3. In nucleotides, the CDR3 is TGCAGTGCTGGCCTGACTAGAGCTACGAGCTTC. This gives the protein CSAGLTRATSF.

This clonotype has a handful of counts. The V call is TRBV7-9, the J call TRBJ1-2; D might be TRBD1 (6 bases). Germline loops: CDR1 SEHNR, CDR2 FQNEAQ (reference sequence). V was trimmed by 6 bases and J by 7 bases, leaving 18 bases between them. The CDR3 is 14 amino acids. CDR3 region: CASRREQGSSGYTF. Written as DNA, the CDR3 is TGTGCCAGCAGGAGGGAACAGGGTTCTTCTGGCTACACCTTC. Together with reference TRBV7-9 and TRBJ1-2, the CDR3 gives the full variable domain: DTGVSQNPRHKITKRGQNVTFRCDPISEHNRLYWYRQTLGQGPEFLTYFQNEAQLEKSRLLSDRFSAERPKGSFSTLEIQRTEQGDSAMYLCASRREQGSSGYTFGSGTRLTVV.

The chain couples TRBV13 to TRBJ2-7; D may be TRBD2 (6 bases). The CDR3 spans 11 residues. V lost 7 bases to trimming and J lost 5 bases, with 9 bases between them. The germline gives CDR1 PRHDT, CDR2 FYEKMQ (reference sequence). CDR3 in DNA: TGTGCCAGCACCCGGGGGAACGAGCAGTACGTC. Its protein is CASTRGNEQYV.

The V call is TRBV28, the J call TRBJ1-6, with D unresolved. The CDR3 has 9 residues. Germline V lookup: CDR1 MDHEN, CDR2 SYDVKM. Trimming took 11 bases from V and 14 from J, leaving 10 bases between them. This CDR3 reads CASREALHF. The CDR3 nucleotides read TGTGCCTCCCGGGAGGCCCTCCACTTT.

The chain recombines TRBV20-1 with TRBJ1-3, with D hard to call. This CDR3 is 14 amino acids long. The V end lost 5 bases, the J end lost 2 bases, and 13 bases lay between the germline ends. Germline V gene sequence: CDR1 DFQATT, CDR2 SNEGSKA (reference sequence). CDR3 sequence (DNA): TGCAGTGCTCAACTGGAGTATGCTGGAAACACCATATATTTT. It translates to CSAQLEYAGNTIYF.

The chain employs TRBV11-2 and TRBJ2-3; possibly TRBD2 for D (6 bases). This CDR3 spans 14 amino acids. Germline CDR1 SGHAT, CDR2 FQNNGV. Trimming removed 10 bases at V and 0 bases at J, with 14 bases between. The CDR3 DNA follows: TGTGCCACCAACGCGGGACCTAGCACAGATACGCAGTATTTT. Translated: CATNAGPSTDTQYF.

The chain couples TRBV12-3 or TRBV12-4 to TRBJ1-4; a possible D gene is TRBD1 (5 bases). Deletions cut 5 bases from V and 1 base from J, with 11 bases between. The CDR3 length is 15 residues. CDR3 sequence reads: CASSREGRTNEKLFF. DNA of the CDR3: TGTGCCAGCAGTCGAGAGGGGAGAACTAATGAAAAACTGTTTTTT.

Points on this clonotype: Here the CDR3 omits its conserved ending phenylalanine or tryptophan, so a read error is the likely source. The genes are TRBV7-9 and TRBJ2-1; 7 bases fit TRBD2. The J call may be mistaken, given a closer DNA end match to TRBJ2-4. This CDR3 contains 11 residues. Germline-derived CDR1 and CDR2 are SEHNR and FQNEAQ (reference sequence). CDR3 bases: TGTGCCAGCAGCTTTCGACTAGCTCAGTACGTC. Encoded protein: CASSFRLAQYV.

This clonotype was observed a handful of times. This chain links TRBV12-3 or TRBV12-4 with TRBJ2-2; TRBD1 matches at 8 bases. The CDR3 contains 16 residues. J gave up 4 bases and V 6 bases, and 10 bases lay outside the gene matches. The CDR3 loop reads CASSPRGQAGTGELFF. The CDR3 bases are TGTGCCAGCAGCCCCCGGGGACAGGCGGGCACCGGGGAGCTGTTTTTT.

This clonotype showed up just a few times. This chain links TRBV6-2 or TRBV6-3 with TRBJ1-2, with D possibly TRBD1 on 5 matching bases. Germline CDR1 and CDR2: MNHEY and SVGEGT. V was cut by 5 bases and J by 7 bases, with 8 bases left in between. This CDR3 is 11 amino acids long. The CDR3 protein is CASSQRGGYTF. In DNA form, the CDR3 reads TGTGCCAGCAGTCAAAGGGGTGGCTACACCTTC.

The table lists this clonotype with a few counts. At one of its ends the junction is not consistent with the germline gene, which may arise from a read error. The chain is built from TRBV6-1 and TRBJ1-4; D is ambiguous. CDR1 is MNHNS, CDR2 SASEGT, per germline. The CDR3 runs to 15 residues. This CDR3 is CAGSEAGHSNEKLFF. CDR3 bases: TGTGCCGGCAGTGAAGCTGGTCATTCGAACGAAAAACTGTTTTTT.

The chain joins TRBV4-2 to TRBJ2-3; D call uncertain. CDR3 length: 17 residues. In germline, CDR1 is LGHNA, CDR2 YNFKEQ. Trimming pared 5 bases from V and 7 bases from J, leaving 25 bases between. CDR3 coding DNA: TGTGCCAGCAGCTACCCTCTTGAATTAGTTGGGTCGAATACGCAGTATTTT. This gives the protein CASSYPLELVGSNTQYF.

In DNA form, the CDR3 reads TGCAGCGCGTTGGGGGGAAGCTCCTACGAGCAGTACTTC. This codes for CSALGGSSYEQYF. The genes are TRBV20-1 and TRBJ2-7, with a weak D call TRBD2 (6 bases). The CDR3 loop spans 13 amino acids. In germline, CDR1 is DFQATT, CDR2 SNEGSKA (reference sequence).

The V gene is TRBV7-3, the J gene TRBJ2-3; D might be TRBD1 (6 bases). The CDR3 contains 13 residues. V was trimmed by 2 bases and J by 8 bases, leaving 11 bases between them. Germline assignment: CDR1 SGHTA and CDR2 FQGTGA. For the CDR3, the DNA is TGTGCCAGCAGCTTACCAGGGGTCCCTACGCAGTATTTT. Protein product: CASSLPGVPTQYF. Combining the CDR3 with reference TRBV7-3 and TRBJ2-3 gives the whole variable domain GAGVSQTPSNKVTEKGKYVELRCDPISGHTALYWYRQSLGQGPEFLIYFQGTGAADDSGLPNDRFFAVRPEGSVSTLKIQRTERGDSAVYLCASSLPGVPTQYFGPGTRLTVL.

The table lists this clonotype with a few counts. The chain employs TRBV7-9 and TRBJ2-7, with D possibly being TRBD1 (5 bases). Germline V lookup: CDR1 SEHNR, CDR2 FQNEAQ (reference sequence). This CDR3 contains 11 residues. Between the trimmed V and J ends, which lost 5 bases and 6 bases, there was a span of 8 bases. The CDR3 region has the DNA TGTGCCAGCAGCACAGGACCCGAGCAGTACGTC. Translated: CASSTGPEQYV.